This T cell receptor beta chain was documented in a study of a mutant IDH1 vaccine in newly diagnosed glioma. Study details: A roughly 62% male, roughly 40% female split and a mean age of 40.4 years characterized treated patients. The study held visit V12 at week 35 and visit V13 at week 47. Overall study findings and caveats: Immune responses arising from the vaccine appeared in roughly 95% of patients.

This CDR3 spans 20 amino acids. Germline-derived CDR1 and CDR2 are SGHNT and YYREEE (reference sequence). V shed 5 bases and J shed 0 bases, with 27 bases lying between them. On this clone: Its cognate antigen is unknown.

Data came from immunoSEQ multiplex PCR; TCRdb stores just in-frame clones and leaves some out. The data hold around 84,000 clones, with about 81% observed a single time. Specified time point: week 47, end of study. Alongside topical imiquimod, each dose of vaccine comprised 300 ug of mutant IDH1 20-mer peptide. There were new WHO grade 3 or 4 astrocytomas in the donors, and these were IDH1-mutant and ATRX-lost. This specimen was PBMCs, taken from a glioma patient whose treatment included an IDH1 peptide vaccine. The V gene is TRBV5-4, the J gene TRBJ2-1; D could derive from TRBD1 or TRBD2 (5 bases each). The receptor was derived from a man aged 35-49 years with glioma. The CDR3 nucleotides are TGTGCCAGCAGTCTCCAGAGTCGCTATCGGGACCTGAGCTCCTACAATGAGCAGTTCTTC. Residues: CASSLQSRYRDLSSYNEQFF.